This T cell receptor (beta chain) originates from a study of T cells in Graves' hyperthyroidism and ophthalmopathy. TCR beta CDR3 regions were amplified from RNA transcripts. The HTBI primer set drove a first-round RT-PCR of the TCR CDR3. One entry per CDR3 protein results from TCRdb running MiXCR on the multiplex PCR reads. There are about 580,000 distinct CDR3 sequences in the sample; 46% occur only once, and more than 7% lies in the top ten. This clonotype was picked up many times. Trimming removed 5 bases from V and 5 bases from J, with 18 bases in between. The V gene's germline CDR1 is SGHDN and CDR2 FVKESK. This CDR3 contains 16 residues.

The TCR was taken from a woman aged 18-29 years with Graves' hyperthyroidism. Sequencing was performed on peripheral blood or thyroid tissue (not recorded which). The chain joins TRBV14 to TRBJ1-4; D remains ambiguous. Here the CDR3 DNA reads TGTGCCAGCAGCGAGAGGAGGCGGGGTGGAAATGAAAAACTGTTTTTT. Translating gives CASSERRRGGNEKLFF.